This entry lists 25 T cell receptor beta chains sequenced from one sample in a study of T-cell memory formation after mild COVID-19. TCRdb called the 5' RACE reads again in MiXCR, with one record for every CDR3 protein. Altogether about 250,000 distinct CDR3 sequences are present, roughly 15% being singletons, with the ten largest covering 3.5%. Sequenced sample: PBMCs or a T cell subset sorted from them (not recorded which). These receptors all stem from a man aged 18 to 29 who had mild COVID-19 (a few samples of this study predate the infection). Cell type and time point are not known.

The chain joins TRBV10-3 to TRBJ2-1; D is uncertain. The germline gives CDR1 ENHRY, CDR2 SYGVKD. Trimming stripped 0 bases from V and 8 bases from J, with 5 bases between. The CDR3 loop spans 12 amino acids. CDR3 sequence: CAISESTHEQFF. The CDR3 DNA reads TGTGCCATCAGTGAGTCGACCCATGAGCAGTTCTTC.

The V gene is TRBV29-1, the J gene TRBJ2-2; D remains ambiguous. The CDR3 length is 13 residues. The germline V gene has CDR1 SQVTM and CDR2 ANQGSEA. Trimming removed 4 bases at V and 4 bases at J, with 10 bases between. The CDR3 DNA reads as TGCAGCGTTGGTTGGATAAGCACCGGGGAGCTGTTTTTT. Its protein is CSVGWISTGELFF.

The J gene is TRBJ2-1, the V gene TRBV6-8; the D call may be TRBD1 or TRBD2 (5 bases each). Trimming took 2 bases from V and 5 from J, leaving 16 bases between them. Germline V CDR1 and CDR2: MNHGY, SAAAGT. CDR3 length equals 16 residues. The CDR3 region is CASSYLGVSMNNEQFF. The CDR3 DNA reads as TGTGCCAGCAGTTACCTGGGGGTTTCAATGAACAATGAGCAGTTCTTC.

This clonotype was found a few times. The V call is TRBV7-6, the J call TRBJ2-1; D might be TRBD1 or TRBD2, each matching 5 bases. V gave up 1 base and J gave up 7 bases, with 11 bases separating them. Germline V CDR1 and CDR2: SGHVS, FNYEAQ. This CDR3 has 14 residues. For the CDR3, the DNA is TGTGCCAGCAGCTTAGTTGACTGGGGGAATGAGCAGTTCTTC. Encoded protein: CASSLVDWGNEQFF.

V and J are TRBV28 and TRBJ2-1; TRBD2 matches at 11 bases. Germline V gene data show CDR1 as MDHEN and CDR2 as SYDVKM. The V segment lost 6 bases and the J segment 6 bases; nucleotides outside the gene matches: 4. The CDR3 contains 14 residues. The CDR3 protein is CASSKGTSGNEQFF. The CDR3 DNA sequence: TGTGCCAGCAGCAAAGGGACTAGCGGCAATGAGCAGTTCTTC.

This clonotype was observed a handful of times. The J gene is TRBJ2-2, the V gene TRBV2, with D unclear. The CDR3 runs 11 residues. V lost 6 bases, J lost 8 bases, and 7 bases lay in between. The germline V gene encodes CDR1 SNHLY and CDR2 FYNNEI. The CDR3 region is CASRAEGELFF. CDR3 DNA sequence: TGTGCCAGCAGGGCCGAAGGGGAGCTGTTTTTT.

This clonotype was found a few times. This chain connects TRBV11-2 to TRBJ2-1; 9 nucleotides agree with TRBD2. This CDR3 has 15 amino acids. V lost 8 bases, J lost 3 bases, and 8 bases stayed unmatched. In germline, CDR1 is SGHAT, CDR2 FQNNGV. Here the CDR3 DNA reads TGTGCCAGCGGATTTAGCGGGGGACGCTACAATGAGCAGTTCTTC. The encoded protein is CASGFSGGRYNEQFF.

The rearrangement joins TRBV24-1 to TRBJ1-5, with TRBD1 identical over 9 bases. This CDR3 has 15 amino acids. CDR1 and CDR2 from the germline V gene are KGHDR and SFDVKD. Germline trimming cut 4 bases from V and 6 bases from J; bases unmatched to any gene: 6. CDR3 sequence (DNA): TGTGCCACCAGTGACCGGACAGGGGTAGGTCAGCCCCAGCATTTT. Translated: CATSDRTGVGQPQHF.

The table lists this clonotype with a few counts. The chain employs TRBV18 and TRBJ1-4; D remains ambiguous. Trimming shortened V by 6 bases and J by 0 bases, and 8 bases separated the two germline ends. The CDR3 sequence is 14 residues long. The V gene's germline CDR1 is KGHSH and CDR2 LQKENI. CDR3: CASSRSATNEKLFF. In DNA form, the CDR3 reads TGTGCCAGCTCGAGGAGTGCAACTAATGAAAAACTGTTTTTT.

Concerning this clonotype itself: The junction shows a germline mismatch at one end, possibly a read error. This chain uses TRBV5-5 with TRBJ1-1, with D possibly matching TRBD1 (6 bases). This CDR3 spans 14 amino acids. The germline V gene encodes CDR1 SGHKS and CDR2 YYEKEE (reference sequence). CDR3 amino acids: CASSSYRENTEAIF. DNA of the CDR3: TGTGCCAGCAGCTCGTACAGGGAGAACACTGAAGCTATCTTT.

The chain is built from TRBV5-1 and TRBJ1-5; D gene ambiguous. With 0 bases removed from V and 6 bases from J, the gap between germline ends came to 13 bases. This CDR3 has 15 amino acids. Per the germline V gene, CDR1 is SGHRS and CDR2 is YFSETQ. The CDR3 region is CASSLAGADGQPQHF. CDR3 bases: TGCGCCAGCAGCTTGGCGGGCGCGGACGGTCAGCCCCAGCATTTT.

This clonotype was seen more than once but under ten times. CDR3 region: CASSLLRRADTQYF. DNA for the CDR3: TGTGCCAGCAGCTTATTGCGACGGGCAGATACGCAGTATTTT. This sequence joins TRBV7-2 and TRBJ2-3; D unresolved. The CDR3 is made up of 14 amino acids. Germline V lookup: CDR1 SGHTA, CDR2 FQGNSA. Between the trimmed V and J ends, which lost 2 bases and 4 bases, there was a span of 10 bases.

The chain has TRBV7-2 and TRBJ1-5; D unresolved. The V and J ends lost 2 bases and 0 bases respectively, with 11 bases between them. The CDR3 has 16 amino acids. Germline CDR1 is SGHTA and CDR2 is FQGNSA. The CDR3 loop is CASSLQSVYSNQPQHF. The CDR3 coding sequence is TGTGCCAGCAGCTTACAATCAGTTTATAGCAATCAGCCCCAGCATTTT.

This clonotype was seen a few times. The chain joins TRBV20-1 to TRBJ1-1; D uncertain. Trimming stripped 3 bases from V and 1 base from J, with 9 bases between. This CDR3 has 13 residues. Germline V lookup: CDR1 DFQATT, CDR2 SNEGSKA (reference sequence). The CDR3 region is CSASFGRNTEAFF. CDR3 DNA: TGCAGTGCTAGTTTCGGGAGGAACACTGAAGCTTTCTTT.

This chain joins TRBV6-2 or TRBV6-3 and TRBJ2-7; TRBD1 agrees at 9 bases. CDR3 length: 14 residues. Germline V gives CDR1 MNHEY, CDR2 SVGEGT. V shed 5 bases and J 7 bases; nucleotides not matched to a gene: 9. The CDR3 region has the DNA TGTGCCAGCAGTCCGGGACAGGGTACGCGTGAGCAGTACTTC. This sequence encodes CASSPGQGTREQYF.

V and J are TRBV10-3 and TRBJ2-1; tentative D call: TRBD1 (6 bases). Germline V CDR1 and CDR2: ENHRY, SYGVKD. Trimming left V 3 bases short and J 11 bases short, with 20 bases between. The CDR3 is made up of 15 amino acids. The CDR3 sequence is CAISDLTGMVEKQFF. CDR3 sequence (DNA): TGTGCCATCAGTGACTTAACAGGGATGGTCGAGAAGCAGTTCTTC.

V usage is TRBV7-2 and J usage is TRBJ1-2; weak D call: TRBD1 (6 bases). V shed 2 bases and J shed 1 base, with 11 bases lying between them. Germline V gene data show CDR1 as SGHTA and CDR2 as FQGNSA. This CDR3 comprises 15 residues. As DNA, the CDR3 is TGTGCCAGCAGCTTATCAGGGGCGGTTAACTATGGCTACACCTTC. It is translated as CASSLSGAVNYGYTF.

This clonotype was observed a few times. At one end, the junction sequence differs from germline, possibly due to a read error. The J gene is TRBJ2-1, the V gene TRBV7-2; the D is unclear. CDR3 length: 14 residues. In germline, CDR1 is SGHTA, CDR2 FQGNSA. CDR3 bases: TGTGCCAGCAGCTTCACGGCCGCATACACTGAGCAGTTCTTC. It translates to CASSFTAAYTEQFF.

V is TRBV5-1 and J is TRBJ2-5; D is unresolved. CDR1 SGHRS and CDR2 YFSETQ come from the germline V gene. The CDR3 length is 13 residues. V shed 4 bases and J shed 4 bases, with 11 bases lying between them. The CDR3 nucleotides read TGCGCCAGCAGCGAGCCGGGCGGAGAGACCCAGTACTTC. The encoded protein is CASSEPGGETQYF.

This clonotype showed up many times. The CDR3 is CASSVGPLRGSYNEQFF. CDR3 sequence (DNA): TGTGCCAGCAGCGTAGGTCCTTTGCGGGGCTCCTACAATGAGCAGTTCTTC. The chain is built from TRBV9 and TRBJ2-1; D is perhaps TRBD2 (6 bases). Deletions cut 0 bases from V and 0 bases from J, with 13 bases between. The CDR3 has 17 residues. Germline V gene data show CDR1 as SGDLS and CDR2 as YYNGEE.

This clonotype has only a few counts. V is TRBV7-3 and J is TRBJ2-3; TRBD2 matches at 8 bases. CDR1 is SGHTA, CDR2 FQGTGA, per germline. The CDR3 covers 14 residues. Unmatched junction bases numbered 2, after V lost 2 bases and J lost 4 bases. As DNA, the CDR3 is TGTGCCAGCAGCTTATACGGGGGGGCAGATACGCAGTATTTT. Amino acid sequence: CASSLYGGADTQYF.

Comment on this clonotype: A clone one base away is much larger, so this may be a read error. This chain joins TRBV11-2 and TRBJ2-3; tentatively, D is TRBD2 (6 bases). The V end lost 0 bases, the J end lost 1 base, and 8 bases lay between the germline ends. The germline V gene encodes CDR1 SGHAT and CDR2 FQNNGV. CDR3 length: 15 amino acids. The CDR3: CASSLDWGGTDTQYF. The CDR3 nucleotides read TGTGCCAGCAGCTTAGACTGGGGGGGCACAGATACGCAGTATTTT.

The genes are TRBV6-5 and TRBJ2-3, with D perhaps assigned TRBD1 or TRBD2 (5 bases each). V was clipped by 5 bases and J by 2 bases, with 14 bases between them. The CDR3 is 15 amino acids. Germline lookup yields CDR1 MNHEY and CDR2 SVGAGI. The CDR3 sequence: CASSPSRGNTDTQYF. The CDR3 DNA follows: TGTGCCAGCAGTCCCAGCCGGGGCAACACAGATACGCAGTATTTT.

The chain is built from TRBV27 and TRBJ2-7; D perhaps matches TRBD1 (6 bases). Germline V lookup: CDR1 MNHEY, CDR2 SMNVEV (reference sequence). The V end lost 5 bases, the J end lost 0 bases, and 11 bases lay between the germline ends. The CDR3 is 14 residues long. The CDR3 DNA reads TGTGCCAGCAGTGCGACACAGGGCTCCTACGAGCAGTACTTC. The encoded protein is CASSATQGSYEQYF.

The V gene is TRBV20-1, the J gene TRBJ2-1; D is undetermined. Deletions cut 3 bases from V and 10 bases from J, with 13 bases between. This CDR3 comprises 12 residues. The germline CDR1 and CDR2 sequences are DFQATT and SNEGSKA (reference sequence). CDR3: CSARELGYEQFF. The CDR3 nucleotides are TGCAGTGCTAGGGAACTGGGGTACGAGCAGTTCTTC.